What follows describes a single T cell receptor (beta chain). No antigen is known for it. Use of 60 Vbeta and 13 Jbeta primers characterized the PCR. Libraries were prepared by immunoSEQ multiplex PCR; TCRdb keeps only in-frame clonotypes and omits some of them. Of some 100,000 clones in the sample, more than 55% were seen once. This entry is derived from a study of cytomegalovirus exposure and HLA in healthy donors. Study-level results: Later, an analysis found that common viral pathogens appeared to be linked with several of the most significant clusters. A missense DCLRE1C variant was associated with V- and J-gene trimming of TCR beta chains in a later analysis, and an independent cohort replicated the association.

Trimming pared 5 bases from V and 6 bases from J, leaving 15 bases between. This CDR3 has 14 residues. CDR1 is SGHTA, CDR2 FQGNSA, per germline. The specimen was PBMCs. The source of this sequence is a young woman in good health and CMV-seropositive. The chain links TRBV7-2 to TRBJ2-3; tentatively, D is TRBD1 (7 bases). DNA for the CDR3: TGTGCCAGCAGCAAGGAGGGGGCCAGTGATACGCAGTATTTT. It is translated as CASSKEGASDTQYF. Supplemented by reference TRBV7-2 and TRBJ2-3, the full variable domain reads GAGVSQSPSNKVTEKGKDVELRCDPISGHTALYWYRQSLGQGLEFLIYFQGNSAPDKSGLPSDRFSAERTGGSVSTLTIQRTQQEDSAVYLCASSKEGASDTQYFGPGTRLTVL.